This T cell receptor beta chain derives from a study of T cell responses to AZD1222 COVID-19 vaccine. Study-wide results and limits: Spike was spanned by vaccine-associated CD4 TCRs, with dominance at 160-218 and 743-854. Repertoires were collected only later (after the peak T cell response had occurred). Nearly half of spike-specific TCRs reportedly go after variant regions that carry no mutations.

Researchers grouped second doses given at about 4 or about 12 weeks into one pool. With regard to this clone: Its specificity is not known.

Germline-derived CDR1 and CDR2 are GTSNPN and SVGIG (reference sequence). The CDR3 has 13 amino acids. The germline V and J ends were trimmed by 2 bases and 2 bases, with 9 bases remaining between them. Produced via immunoSEQ multiplex PCR; TCRdb's table is partial and in-frame only. The table shows about 140,000 clones, with just under 95% occurring only once. This TCR was sampled from an adult who received the AZD1222 COVID-19 vaccine. Material: peripheral blood, obtained 28 days after the second AZD1222 dose. This sequence joins TRBV30 and TRBJ2-5; D remains unclear. The CDR3 sequence is CAWSPQPQETQYF. The CDR3 DNA reads TGTGCCTGGAGTCCCCAGCCACAAGAGACCCAGTACTTC.